The 30 T cell receptor beta chains below were found in one sample sequenced in a study of multiple sclerosis patients with progressive multifocal leukoencephalopathy (dated by TCRdb to about 2019). The library relied on the immunoSEQ multiplex PCR assay. TCRdb took over this immuneACCESS table, retaining in-frame rearrangements with V and J assigned. Such tables are incomplete; in checked studies, under half of the missing clones stem from an unresolved V gene, and the remainder is unexplained. Within this sample are 25,000 to 30,000 clones, with roughly 89% of them counted one time only. About 1.4% of the sample belongs to the ten largest clones. What the time point label conveys for this sample: about six months of natalizumab therapy. The sample's treatment or condition, from its label and the paper: on natalizumab therapy at sampling. Sequenced material: PBMCs, taken from a patient treated with natalizumab. All receptors derive from a human donor with multiple sclerosis.

The chain recombines TRBV4-1 with TRBJ2-5, with 7 positions matching TRBD2. CDR3 length equals 14 residues. CDR1 MGHRA and CDR2 YSYEKL come from the germline V gene. V lost 2 bases to trimming and J lost 3 bases; unmatched junction nucleotides: 3. The CDR3 nucleotides are TGCGCCAGCAGCCAAATCAGCGGGAAAGAGACCCAGTACTTC. Protein: CASSQISGKETQYF.

The chain combines TRBV30 with TRBJ2-6; D gene ambiguous. This CDR3 comprises 13 residues. Germline values: CDR1 GTSNPN, CDR2 SVGIG (reference sequence). The CDR3 DNA follows: TGTGCGATAACCAGGCTCGGGGCCAACGTCCTGACTTTC. Translating it yields CAITRLGANVLTF.

This chain links TRBV9 with TRBJ2-4; 13 nucleotides agree with TRBD2. CDR3 size: 15 residues. Trimming cost V 5 bases and J 6 bases; bases outside gene matches: 5. Germline V lookup: CDR1 SGDLS, CDR2 YYNGEE. CDR3 protein: CASSDRTSGGNIQYF. CDR3 DNA sequence: TGTGCCAGCAGTGACCGGACTAGCGGGGGAAACATTCAGTACTTC.

This clone was detected only once. The rearrangement joins TRBV10-2 to TRBJ2-2; a weak D match, TRBD2 (6 bases). V dropped 5 bases and J dropped 6 bases, with 16 bases sitting between them. The CDR3 length is 15 residues. Looked up from germline, CDR1 is WSHSY and CDR2 is SAAADI. In DNA form, the CDR3 reads TGCGCCAGCAGTAAAACGGGAGAAGAAGCCGGGGAGCTGTTTTTT. Translation gives CASSKTGEEAGELFF.

The chain is built from TRBV5-6 and TRBJ2-1; 14 bases agree with TRBD2. CDR3 length: 18 residues. V lost 7 bases, J lost 4 bases, and 13 bases stayed unmatched. Germline values: CDR1 SGHDT, CDR2 YYEEEE. DNA of the CDR3: TGTGCCAGCTCCTCATGGGGACTAGCGGGAGCGCGGTACAATGAGCAGTTCTTC. This sequence encodes CASSSWGLAGARYNEQFF.

V usage is TRBV11-2 and J usage is TRBJ2-1, with 13 bases that match TRBD2. V shed 4 bases and J 6 bases; nucleotides not matched to a gene: 6. The CDR3 length is 16 residues. Germline CDR1 and CDR2: SGHAT and FQNNGV. This CDR3 is CASSSIGLAGANEQFF. The CDR3 nucleotides are TGTGCCAGCAGCTCTATCGGACTAGCGGGGGCCAATGAGCAGTTCTTC.

This clone came up a few times. The chain recombines TRBV15 with TRBJ2-6; D ambiguous. The CDR3 spans 16 residues. Trimming stripped 0 bases from V and 1 base from J, with 7 bases between. Germline values: CDR1 LNHNV, CDR2 YYDKDF (reference sequence). CDR3 region: CATSRDSGSGANVLTF. As DNA, the CDR3 is TGTGCCACCAGCAGAGATTCGGGTTCTGGGGCCAACGTCCTGACTTTC.

V usage is TRBV11-2 and J usage is TRBJ2-1; D may be TRBD2 (6 bases). The CDR3 spans 15 residues. The germline V gene encodes CDR1 SGHAT and CDR2 FQNNGV. Trimming cost V 1 base and J 4 bases, with 11 bases left between them. CDR3 in DNA: TGTGCCAGCAGCTTAGGGACTACAACTTACAATGAGCAGTTCTTC. Its translation: CASSLGTTTYNEQFF.

This clone appeared a single time. V usage is TRBV4-3 and J usage is TRBJ1-3; maybe TRBD1 (6 bases). Germline V gene lookup returns CDR1 LGHNA and CDR2 YSLEER. The CDR3 extends over 16 amino acids. V lost 0 bases and J 0 bases, leaving 9 bases between the germline ends. The CDR3 loop is CASSQDWTASGNTIYF. DNA for the CDR3: TGCGCCAGCAGCCAAGATTGGACAGCCTCTGGAAACACCATATATTTT.

The J gene is TRBJ1-1, the V gene TRBV30; TRBD1 matches 8 bases. CDR3 length: 14 amino acids. The J segment lost 4 bases and the V segment lost 3 bases, leaving 7 bases of the junction unmatched. CDR1 is GTSNPN and CDR2 is SVGIG in the germline V gene (reference sequence). CDR3 bases: TGTGCCTGGAGGTTTGAACAGGGGGGCACTGAAGCTTTCTTT. The encoded protein is CAWRFEQGGTEAFF.

The chain employs TRBV4-3 and TRBJ2-1; tentative D call: TRBD2 (6 bases). Trimming removed 0 bases from V and 2 bases from J, with 8 bases in between. Germline V gene lookup returns CDR1 LGHNA and CDR2 YSLEER. The CDR3 is 15 amino acids. CDR3 protein: CASSQDREPYNEQFF. As DNA, the CDR3 is TGCGCCAGCAGCCAAGACCGGGAGCCCTACAATGAGCAGTTCTTC.

The V call is TRBV7-2, the J call TRBJ2-5; D gene unclear. Germline V gene lookup returns CDR1 SGHTA and CDR2 FQGNSA. Trimming took off 5 bases at V and 2 bases at J, with 3 bases between the two ends. The CDR3 totals 11 residues. This CDR3 reads CASSIQETQYF. CDR3 sequence (DNA): TGTGCCAGCAGCATTCAAGAGACCCAGTACTTC.

The chain recombines TRBV4-1 with TRBJ2-7; D unresolved. Trimming took off 0 bases at V and 3 bases at J, with 12 bases between the two ends. CDR3 size: 15 residues. Per the germline V gene, CDR1 is MGHRA and CDR2 is YSYEKL. The CDR3 DNA sequence: TGCGCCAGCAGCCAAGATAGGCCGAGTCACTACGAGCAGTACTTC. Residues: CASSQDRPSHYEQYF.

The CDR3 is CASTPGDIYGYTF. The DNA of the CDR3 is TGTGCCAGTACCCCAGGGGACATCTATGGCTACACCTTC. The chain recombines TRBV5-6 with TRBJ1-2; D perhaps matches TRBD1 (6 bases). The CDR3 consists of 13 residues. Trimming removed 8 bases from V and 4 bases from J, with 15 bases in between. Germline V gives CDR1 SGHDT, CDR2 YYEEEE. The full variable domain, in which reference TRBV5-6 and TRBJ1-2 provide the parts outside the CDR3, is DAGVTQSPTHLIKTRGQQVTLRCSPKSGHDTVSWYQQALGQGPQFIFQYYEEEERQRGNFPDRFSGHQFPNYSSELNVNALLLGDSALYLCASTPGDIYGYTFGSGTRLTVV.

The V call is TRBV5-6, the J call TRBJ1-5; D is undetermined. Germline CDR1 is SGHDT and CDR2 is YYEEEE. The CDR3 consists of 13 residues. Trimming removed 2 bases at V and 6 bases at J, with 9 bases between. The CDR3 DNA follows: TGTGCCAGCAGCTTTGGAGGGCTTCAGCCCCAGCATTTT. Protein product: CASSFGGLQPQHF.

The gene calls are TRBV28 and TRBJ2-6; D is possibly TRBD1 (6 bases). CDR1 and CDR2 (germline): MDHEN, SYDVKM. Between the trimmed V and J ends, which lost 3 bases and 0 bases, there was a span of 9 bases. This CDR3 has 16 residues. CDR3 nucleotide sequence: TGTGCCAGCAGTTTCGGACAGTTCTCTGGGGCCAACGTCCTGACTTTC. It translates to CASSFGQFSGANVLTF.

By sample share, this clone is large. Here the CDR3 DNA reads TGTGCCAGCAGTCCCACCGTTGCGGGGGAGCAGTACTTC. Translation gives CASSPTVAGEQYF. This rearrangement joins TRBV27 to TRBJ2-7; D is possibly TRBD2 (6 bases). The CDR3 covers 13 residues. V was pared by 5 bases and J by 7 bases, with 15 bases between. Germline V gives CDR1 MNHEY, CDR2 SMNVEV (reference sequence).

This clone appeared a single time. The V and J genes are TRBV12-5 and TRBJ1-2, with 8 nucleotides matching TRBD1. The junction had 4 bases not matched to a gene; V was cut back by 1 base and J by 3 bases. The CDR3 contains 15 residues. In germline, CDR1 is LGHNT, CDR2 FRNRAP. CDR3 region: CASGLATGVDYGYTF. In nucleotides, the CDR3 is TGTGCTAGTGGTTTGGCGACAGGGGTGGACTATGGCTACACCTTC.

The chain carries TRBV21-1 and TRBJ1-1. TRBV21-1 is an annotated pseudogene. CDR3 size: 16 residues. CDR3 DNA sequence: TGTGCCAGCGGTGAATACCGAGGACCGCGGGACACTGAAGCTTTCTTT. Encoded protein: CASGEYRGPRDTEAFF.

The chain carries TRBV27 and TRBJ2-7; D uncertain. The CDR3 spans 12 residues. V shed 3 bases and J shed 5 bases, with 8 bases lying between them. In germline, CDR1 is MNHEY, CDR2 SMNVEV (reference sequence). The DNA for the CDR3 is TGTGCCAGCAGTTTTGGTCTAAACGAGCAGTACTTC. Its translation is CASSFGLNEQYF.

The rearrangement links TRBV6-1 to TRBJ1-5; no reliable D call. This CDR3 is 13 amino acids long. From germline, CDR1 is MNHNS and CDR2 SASEGT. V gave up 5 bases and J gave up 3 bases, with 8 bases separating them. The CDR3 DNA reads as TGTGCCAGCAGTTCTACTGCCAATCAGCCCCAGCATTTT. Encoded protein: CASSSTANQPQHF.

This chain links TRBV28 with TRBJ2-6; D is uncertain. CDR3 size: 16 residues. Germline V lookup: CDR1 MDHEN, CDR2 SYDVKM. V shed 4 bases and J shed 0 bases, with 10 bases lying between them. CDR3 loop: CASSSPRSSGANVLTF. The CDR3 coding sequence is TGTGCCAGCAGTTCCCCGAGGTCCTCTGGGGCCAACGTCCTGACTTTC.

The chain couples TRBV4-1 to TRBJ1-2, with D perhaps matching TRBD1 (6 bases). Germline CDR1 is MGHRA and CDR2 is YSYEKL. The CDR3 is made up of 16 amino acids. Trimming shortened V by 3 bases and J by 3 bases, and 17 bases separated the two germline ends. This CDR3 reads CASSHPRDTPDYGYTF. The DNA of the CDR3 is TGCGCCAGCAGCCATCCCCGGGACACCCCTGACTATGGCTACACCTTC.

The chain links TRBV28 to TRBJ2-1, with TRBD2 matching over 8 bases. Per germline, CDR1 MDHEN and CDR2 SYDVKM. This CDR3 has 15 amino acids. The junction had 7 bases not matched to a gene; V was cut back by 6 bases and J by 3 bases. CDR3 sequence: CASSPLSGSYNEQFF. The DNA of the CDR3 is TGTGCCAGCAGCCCCCTGAGCGGGAGCTACAATGAGCAGTTCTTC.

The genes are TRBV4-3 and TRBJ2-6; no clear D gene. The V end was cut by 0 bases, the J end by 0 bases, with 6 bases between. Per germline, CDR1 LGHNA and CDR2 YSLEER. The CDR3 runs to 16 residues. CDR3 DNA sequence: TGCGCCAGCAGCCAAGATTTGTACTCTGGGGCCAACGTCCTGACTTTC. Translation: CASSQDLYSGANVLTF.

The V and J genes are TRBV4-3 and TRBJ1-1, with D tentatively TRBD1 (6 bases). Germline CDR1 is LGHNA and CDR2 is YSLEER. V lost 6 bases and J lost 2, with 13 bases in between. This CDR3 is built from 14 residues. CDR3 sequence reads: CASRPGQLNTEAFF. The CDR3 bases are TGCGCCAGCAGACCGGGACAACTAAACACTGAAGCTTTCTTT.

The chain recombines TRBV29-1 with TRBJ2-7; TRBD2 agrees at 12 bases. Trimming removed 6 bases from V and 0 bases from J; junction bases left unmatched: 3. In germline, CDR1 is SQVTM, CDR2 ANQGSEA. CDR3 size: 14 residues. The CDR3 is CSVELAGGSYEQYF. CDR3 nucleotide sequence: TGCAGCGTGGAACTAGCGGGGGGCTCCTACGAGCAGTACTTC.

The rearrangement links TRBV7-2 to TRBJ2-1, with a weak D call TRBD1 (5 bases). Per germline, CDR1 SGHTA and CDR2 FQGNSA. This CDR3 has 14 residues. Trimming pared 0 bases from V and 7 bases from J, leaving 10 bases between. Here the CDR3 reads CASSLALTENEQFF. CDR3 nucleotide sequence: TGTGCCAGCAGCTTAGCCCTGACAGAAAATGAGCAGTTCTTC.

This clone was seen only once. The chain is built from TRBV2 and TRBJ1-4; D is possibly TRBD1 (6 bases). Germline CDR1 SNHLY, CDR2 FYNNEI. V lost 4 bases and J 7 bases, leaving 10 bases between the germline ends. The CDR3 spans 13 residues. CDR3 in DNA: TGTGCCAGCAGTGGGGACAAGACTGAAAAACTGTTTTTT. Translation gives CASSGDKTEKLFF.

V and J are TRBV7-2 and TRBJ2-7; a possible D gene is TRBD2 (6 bases). CDR1 and CDR2 from the germline V gene are SGHTA and FQGNSA. The V and J ends lost 5 bases and 3 bases respectively, with 17 bases between them. The CDR3 has 15 amino acids. In DNA, the CDR3 is TGTGCCAGCAGCCTAGGCGGGGACTGGATCTACGAGCAGTACTTC. Protein: CASSLGGDWIYEQYF.